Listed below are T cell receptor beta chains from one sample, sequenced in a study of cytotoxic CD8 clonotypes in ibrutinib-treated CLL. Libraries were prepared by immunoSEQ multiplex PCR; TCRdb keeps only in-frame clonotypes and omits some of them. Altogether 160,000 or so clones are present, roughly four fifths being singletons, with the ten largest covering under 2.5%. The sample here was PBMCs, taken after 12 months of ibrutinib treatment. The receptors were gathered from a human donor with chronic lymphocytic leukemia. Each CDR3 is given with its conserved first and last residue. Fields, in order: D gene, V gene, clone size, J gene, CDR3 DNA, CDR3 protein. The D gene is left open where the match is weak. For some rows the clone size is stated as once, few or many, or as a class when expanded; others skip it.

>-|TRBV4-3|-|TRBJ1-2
TGCGCCAGCAGCCAAGATGAGAGTGTTCCTTATGGCTACACCTTC
CASSQDESVPYGYTF
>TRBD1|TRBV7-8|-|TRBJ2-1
TGTGCCAGCAGCTTGGGACAGGGCGTTTACAATGAGCAGTTCTTC
CASSLGQGVYNEQFF
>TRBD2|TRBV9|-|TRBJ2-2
TGTGCCAGCAGCCCCCGACTAGCGGTGAACACCGGGGAGCTGTTTTTT
CASSPRLAVNTGELFF
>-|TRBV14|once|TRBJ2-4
TGTGCCAGCAGCCAAGAGGAATGGTCTTCTAGCGATCCCGCCAAAAACATTCAGTACTTC
CASSQEEWSSSDPAKNIQYF
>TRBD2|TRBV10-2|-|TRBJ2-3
TGCGCCAGCAGCCTCCGACTAGCGGGAGGGCCTGGAGATACGCAGTATTTT
CASSLRLAGGPGDTQYF
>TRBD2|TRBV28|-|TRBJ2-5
TGTGCCAGCAGTTTATCCCCTAGCGGGGGTGAGGAGACCCAGTACTTC
CASSLSPSGGEETQYF
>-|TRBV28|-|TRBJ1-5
TGTGCCAGCAGTGGGCCGATCAGGGGTAGGTCGCCCCAGCATTTT
CASSGPIRGRSPQHF
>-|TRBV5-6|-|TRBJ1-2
TGTGCCAGCAGCTTGGGGATTGGAGGGAATTACGGCTACACCTTC
CASSLGIGGNYGYTF
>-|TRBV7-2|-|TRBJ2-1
TGTGCCAGCAGCTTACCGGGAACAGAGCCCTACAATGAGCAGTTCTTC
CASSLPGTEPYNEQFF
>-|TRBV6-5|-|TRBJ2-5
TGTGCCAGCAGTGCCGAGGGGCGGAGGCAAGAGACCCAGTACTTC
CASSAEGRRQETQYF
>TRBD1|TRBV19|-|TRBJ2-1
TGTGCCAGTAGTATCCTCGGGACAGGGACCAATGAGCAGTTCTTC
CASSILGTGTNEQFF
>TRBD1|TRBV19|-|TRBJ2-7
TGTGCCAGTAGCTTCAGGGGGATTATCTACGAGCAGTACTTC
CASSFRGIIYEQYF
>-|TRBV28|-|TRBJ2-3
TGTGCCAGCACCCCCGTGGGTATTGCCACAGATACGCAGTATTTT
CASTPVGIATDTQYF
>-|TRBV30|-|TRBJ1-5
TGTGCCTGGAGTAGTGGGCAGGGCAATCAGCCCCAGCATTTT
CAWSSGQGNQPQHF